The TCR beta chain described here comes from a study of lymphopenia after photon versus proton radiotherapy. Germline CDR1 LNHDA, CDR2 SQIVND (reference sequence). This CDR3 is built from 17 residues. V was pared by 4 bases and J by 0 bases, with 16 bases between. The protocol was immunoSEQ multiplex PCR, while the TCRdb copy is restricted to in-frame clones and leaves out a portion. The sample lists 8,000 or so clones; roughly 80% were seen once. This clone turned up a few times. Its antigen is not known. Notes on the study in general: Post-nadir diversity loss with photons came from oligoclonal expansion, particularly CD8+ Temra cells. Survival link was tested only in deceased patients; proton benefit remains a possibility. Photon-treated patients lost naive T cells and TCR diversity; proton-treated stayed stable.

The clonotype originates from a man aged 25-45 years with gastric cancer. The J gene is TRBJ1-5, the V gene TRBV19, with D possibly TRBD1 on 5 matching bases. Sequenced material: peripheral blood, taken from a patient treated with photon-based radiotherapy. The chain's CDR3 is CASSTLQGALSNQPQHF. In DNA, the CDR3 is TGTGCCAGTAGTACACTGCAGGGAGCCCTTAGCAATCAGCCCCAGCATTTT. Full variable domain (remainder filled in from reference TRBV19 and TRBJ1-5): DGGITQSPKYLFRKEGQNVTLSCEQNLNHDAMYWYRQDPGQGLRLIYYSQIVNDFQKGDIAEGYSVSREKKESFPLTVTSAQKNPTAFYLCASSTLQGALSNQPQHFGDGTRLSIL.